The subject of this entry is one TCR beta chain. The CDR3 is made up of 14 amino acids. Germline CDR1 SGHRS, CDR2 YFSETQ. V lost 4 bases to trimming and J lost 3 bases; unmatched junction nucleotides: 7. This entry comes from a study of cytomegalovirus exposure and HLA in healthy donors. PCR amplification relied on 60 Vbeta primers (plus 13 Jbeta primers). The repertoire was sequenced with immunoSEQ multiplex PCR; TCRdb's copy has only in-frame clones and lacks some. Its table lists 150,000 to 200,000 clones. The sequencing sample was made of PBMCs. The sequence was collected from a woman aged 60-75 years in good health and CMV-seronegative. The genes are TRBV5-1 and TRBJ2-7; 7 bases are a match to TRBD2. The CDR3 region has the DNA TGCGCCAGCAGCCCGATCGGCGGGAGCTACGAGCAGTACTTC. Translating gives CASSPIGGSYEQYF.